One T cell receptor beta chain is described in this entry. Method: immunoSEQ multiplex PCR; TCRdb's copy keeps in-frame clones and lacks some. The table has hundreds of thousands of clones, about 90% seen once. This sample is drawn from a study of cytomegalovirus exposure and HLA in healthy donors. The V gene's germline CDR1 is MNHNS and CDR2 SASEGT. The CDR3 consists of 15 residues. Trimming removed 4 bases at V and 3 bases at J, with 16 bases between. The clonotype originates from a woman between 25 and 40 years old in good health and CMV-seronegative. Specimen: PBMCs. The V and J genes are TRBV6-1 and TRBJ2-7; D possibly corresponds to TRBD1 (6 bases). The CDR3 DNA follows: TGTGCCAGCAGTGCGGGGAAGGACAGTATCTACGAGCAGTACTTC. This codes for CASSAGKDSIYEQYF.